Given below is one TCR beta chain in context. These data belong to a study of blood T cell repertoires in COVID-19. Participant-reported clinical history was the basis for cohort assignment. Germline CDR1 reads SQVTM; CDR2 reads ANQGSEA. V was shortened by 4 bases and J by 3 bases, with 9 bases between the two germline ends. The CDR3 is 12 residues long. Profiling relied on immunoSEQ multiplex PCR, and the TCRdb table lists in-frame clones only, not all of them. This table has 140,000 to 150,000 clones, roughly 80% appearing once. The sample consisted of PBMCs or T cells enriched from blood (not recorded which). This clonotype originated in a woman in her thirties or forties who had recovered from COVID-19. V usage is TRBV29-1 and J usage is TRBJ1-1; D remains unclear. The CDR3 bases are TGCAGCGTTGGGGTCCGGGACACTGAAGCTTTCTTT. This translates into CSVGVRDTEAFF.